This TCR beta chain was sequenced during a study of blood T cell repertoires in COVID-19. Study-level information: Sources were T cells, B-cell-depleted T cells, or PBMCs; the material itself was cDNA or gDNA.

Measured with immunoSEQ multiplex PCR; TCRdb has only the in-frame clones, and not every one. The sample yields around 230,000 clones, about 87% seen once. Germline trimming cut 2 bases from V and 0 bases from J; bases unmatched to any gene: 6. Germline-derived CDR1 and CDR2 are ENHRY and SYGVKD. This CDR3 contains 17 residues. Participants, roughly 18 to 100 years old, spanned approximately 25 US areas. Researchers sorted participants into cohorts using their self-reported clinical history. Cohort 3 recovery required two negative PCRs, clearance, or symptom resolution. This sequence originates from a woman in her twenties or thirties who had recovered from COVID-19. V gene TRBV10-3 combines with J gene TRBJ2-5; 10 positions agree with TRBD2. Input material: PBMCs or T cells enriched from blood (not recorded which). In nucleotides, the CDR3 is TGTGCCATCAGTGAGACAGGGACTAGCGTATACCAAGAGACCCAGTACTTC. Encoded protein: CAISETGTSVYQETQYF.